One and the same sample provided the 10 T cell receptor beta chains below, sequenced in a study of cytomegalovirus exposure and HLA in healthy donors listed by TCRdb under 2017. The library relied on the immunoSEQ multiplex PCR assay. For the multiplex PCR, a mixture combining 60 forward primers for TCR Vbeta segments and 13 reverse primers for TCR Jbeta segments was used. In TCRdb, the immuneACCESS table is reduced to in-frame sequences with V and J assigned. These tables do not hold every clone; where another copy was compared, an unresolved V gene accounts for under half, and the others remain unexplained. In all, the sample holds roughly 160,000 clones, and approximately 83% of those were seen once. Together, the top ten hold about 9.3% of the sample. Input material: PBMCs. The receptors originated from a man aged 18 to 30 in good health and CMV-seropositive.

This clone was picked up one time. This rearrangement joins TRBV11-2 to TRBJ2-7, with D unresolved. Per the germline V gene, CDR1 is SGHAT and CDR2 is FQNNGV. V was trimmed by 5 bases and J by 5 bases, leaving 10 bases between them. The CDR3 has 12 residues. This chain's CDR3 is CASSLISDEQYF. CDR3 sequence (DNA): TGTGCCAGCAGCCTAATTTCGGACGAGCAGTACTTC.

The chain is built from TRBV18 and TRBJ2-5, with D maybe TRBD1 (5 bases). Germline V CDR1 and CDR2: KGHSH, LQKENI. This CDR3 spans 14 amino acids. Trimming left V 6 bases short and J 4 bases short, with 15 bases between. CDR3 sequence (DNA): TGTGCCAGCTCGCGATACTCAGGGCCAGAGACCCAGTACTTC. It codes for CASSRYSGPETQYF.

The chain recombines TRBV6-5 with TRBJ2-4; 9 bases fit TRBD1. The trim removed 4 bases at V and 6 bases at J, leaving 10 bases unmatched. The CDR3 spans 16 residues. From germline, CDR1 is MNHEY and CDR2 SVGAGI. The CDR3 DNA follows: TGTGCCAGCAGTTCCGGCCCGACAGGGGGGGGAAACATTCAGTACTTC. The encoded protein is CASSSGPTGGGNIQYF.

This clone was observed once. CDR3 in amino acids: CSVPLPETGNTEAFF. The CDR3 bases are TGCAGCGTTCCGCTTCCCGAGACTGGAAACACTGAAGCTTTCTTT. V gene TRBV29-1 combines with J gene TRBJ1-1; the D is unclear. Germline loops: CDR1 SQVTM, CDR2 ANQGSEA. The length of the CDR3 is 15 residues. Trimming removed 5 bases at V and 2 bases at J, with 18 bases between.

The chain has TRBV10-1 and TRBJ2-5; TRBD1 agrees at 8 bases. V was pared by 4 bases and J by 5 bases, with 6 bases of the junction left unmatched. This CDR3 has 14 amino acids. Germline CDR1 reads WNHNN; CDR2 reads SYGVQD (reference sequence). In DNA, the CDR3 is TGCGCCAGCAGTGGGACAGGGACTGGGGAGACCCAGTACTTC. The encoded protein is CASSGTGTGETQYF.

The gene calls are TRBV2 and TRBJ2-5, with D perhaps matching TRBD2 (7 bases). The J call may be faulty, since TRBJ2-7 better matches the DNA end. This CDR3 spans 14 amino acids. Germline V gene lookup returns CDR1 SNHLY and CDR2 FYNNEI. The CDR3 sequence is CASRGGALPYEQYF. In nucleotides, the CDR3 is TGTGCCAGCAGGGGGGGGGCTCTACCCTACGAGCAGTACTTC.

The rearrangement joins TRBV5-1 to TRBJ1-3; no clear D gene. This CDR3 spans 13 amino acids. The germline gives CDR1 SGHRS, CDR2 YFSETQ. Trimming stripped 0 bases from V and 6 bases from J, with 7 bases between. The CDR3 spells CASSLAGENTIYF. Here the CDR3 DNA reads TGCGCCAGCAGCTTGGCAGGCGAAAACACCATATATTTT.

This clone was picked up one time. The rearrangement joins TRBV5-4 to TRBJ1-4; possible D gene TRBD1, 6 bases. The CDR3 covers 15 residues. Per the germline V gene, CDR1 is SGHNT and CDR2 is YYREEE (reference sequence). V was cut by 0 bases and J by 8 bases, with 14 bases left in between. CDR3 in amino acids: CASSLERGRDEKLFF. The DNA for the CDR3 is TGTGCCAGCAGCTTGGAGAGGGGGAGGGACGAAAAACTGTTTTTT.

The rearrangement uses TRBV5-1 and TRBJ1-1; maybe TRBD1 (5 bases). The CDR3 sequence is 16 residues long. The V and J ends lost 0 bases and 1 base respectively, with 13 bases between them. CDR1 is SGHRS, CDR2 YFSETQ, per germline. The CDR3, as DNA: TGCGCCAGCAGCTTGGAGGGGCGGGGGTCGAACACTGAAGCTTTCTTT. Amino acids: CASSLEGRGSNTEAFF.

The V and J genes are TRBV6-4 and TRBJ1-3; D gene uncertain. Germline V gene sequence: CDR1 MRHNA, CDR2 SNTAGT. The CDR3 runs to 16 residues. Trimming left V 3 bases short and J 4 bases short, with 16 bases between. This CDR3 reads CASSEQPAGVGNTIYF. The CDR3, as DNA: TGTGCCAGCAGTGAACAACCCGCTGGAGTCGGAAACACCATATATTTT.